The rows below give T cell receptor beta chains drawn from one sample of a study of OX40 agonist ivuxolimab in advanced cancers. Sequenced by immunoSEQ multiplex PCR; TCRdb stores in-frame clones only, minus some. The sample holds about 120,000 clones; 80% to 95% are singletons and the top ten take over 0.15%. The sequences come from CD4+ or CD8+ T cells sorted from blood, collected in a trial of the OX40 agonist ivuxolimab. Source of these receptors: an adult with an advanced solid tumor such as melanoma, head and neck, liver or kidney cancer. Each CDR3 is given with its conserved first and last residue. Each record gives: clone size, V gene, CDR3 length, J gene, D gene, CDR3 protein, CDR3 DNA. D genes are given only for firm matches. Some rows mark clone size as missing; the rest say once, few, many or name a class of expanded clone.

abundance: .; v_gene: TRBV23-1; len: 23; j_gene: TRBJ2-4; d_gene: TRBD1; CDR3aa: CASSQGCESIARGRARAKNIQYF; CDR3nt: TGCGCCAGCAGTCAAGGGTGTGAAAGTATCGCCAGGGGGCGAGCCCGAGCCAAAAACATTCAGTACTTC
abundance: .; v_gene: TRBV19; len: 15; j_gene: TRBJ1-5; d_gene: .; CDR3aa: CASRVEQGLNQPQHF; CDR3nt: TGTGCCAGTAGAGTCGAACAGGGCCTCAATCAGCCCCAGCATTTT
abundance: .; v_gene: TRBV5-1; len: 15; j_gene: TRBJ2-1; d_gene: TRBD1; CDR3aa: CASSPGQGAPNEQFF; CDR3nt: TGCGCCAGCAGCCCAGGACAGGGGGCCCCCAATGAGCAGTTCTTC
abundance: .; v_gene: TRBV28; len: 14; j_gene: TRBJ2-7; d_gene: .; CDR3aa: CASSQSGEGYEQYF; CDR3nt: TGTGCCAGCAGTCAAAGTGGGGAAGGCTACGAGCAGTACTTC
abundance: once; v_gene: TRBV5-1; len: 18; j_gene: TRBJ1-1; d_gene: TRBD1; CDR3aa: CASASTETGIIGNTEAFF; CDR3nt: TGCGCCAGCGCATCGACCGAGACAGGGATAATTGGTAACACTGAAGCTTTCTTT
abundance: .; v_gene: TRBV9; len: 13; j_gene: TRBJ1-4; d_gene: .; CDR3aa: CASSPQGLGKLFF; CDR3nt: TGTGCCAGCAGCCCCCAAGGACTGGGGAAACTGTTTTTT
abundance: .; v_gene: TRBV2; len: 12; j_gene: TRBJ2-1; d_gene: .; CDR3aa: CASTTGYNEQFF; CDR3nt: TGTGCCAGCACCACGGGATACAATGAGCAGTTCTTC
abundance: .; v_gene: TRBV9; len: 16; j_gene: TRBJ2-3; d_gene: .; CDR3aa: CASSVGRGAGIDTQYF; CDR3nt: TGTGCCAGCAGCGTAGGTCGGGGGGCCGGAATAGATACGCAGTATTTT
abundance: .; v_gene: TRBV12-5; len: 17; j_gene: TRBJ1-5; d_gene: .; CDR3aa: CASGLGAVTGQNQPQHF; CDR3nt: TGTGCTAGTGGTTTGGGGGCGGTCACAGGGCAGAATCAGCCCCAGCATTTT
abundance: once; v_gene: TRBV5-4; len: 15; j_gene: TRBJ1-4; d_gene: .; CDR3aa: CASSSRVETNEKLFF; CDR3nt: TGTGCCAGCAGCAGCAGAGTGGAAACTAATGAAAAACTGTTTTTT
abundance: .; v_gene: TRBV6-4; len: 15; j_gene: TRBJ1-5; d_gene: .; CDR3aa: CASSDLSSLHQPQHF; CDR3nt: TGTGCCAGCAGTGACTTGTCGAGTTTGCATCAGCCCCAGCATTTT
abundance: .; v_gene: TRBV5-1; len: 14; j_gene: TRBJ2-2; d_gene: .; CDR3aa: CASSTGDFTGELFF; CDR3nt: TGCGCCAGCAGCACCGGGGACTTCACCGGGGAGCTGTTTTTT
abundance: .; v_gene: TRBV6-6; len: 15; j_gene: TRBJ2-7; d_gene: TRBD2; CDR3aa: CASSPGGSSDYEQYF; CDR3nt: TGTGCCAGCAGCCCGGGAGGGTCGTCGGACTACGAGCAGTACTTC
abundance: .; v_gene: TRBV5-1; len: 15; j_gene: TRBJ2-5; d_gene: TRBD2; CDR3aa: CASSRDGTSAETQYF; CDR3nt: TGCGCCAGCAGCCGTGACGGGACTAGCGCGGAGACCCAGTACTTC
abundance: .; v_gene: TRBV6-1; len: 15; j_gene: TRBJ1-5; d_gene: TRBD1; CDR3aa: CASNQQGLSNQPQHF; CDR3nt: TGTGCCAGCAACCAACAGGGGCTTAGCAATCAGCCCCAGCATTTT
abundance: .; v_gene: TRBV6-5; len: 15; j_gene: TRBJ2-2; d_gene: TRBD1; CDR3aa: CASRGTGRNTGELFF; CDR3nt: TGTGCCAGCAGGGGGACAGGGAGGAACACCGGGGAGCTGTTTTTT
abundance: .; v_gene: TRBV6-1; len: 15; j_gene: TRBJ1-3; d_gene: .; CDR3aa: CASSERGFSGNTIYF; CDR3nt: TGTGCCAGCAGTGAACGGGGGTTCTCTGGAAACACCATATATTTT
abundance: .; v_gene: TRBV19; len: 14; j_gene: TRBJ2-3; d_gene: .; CDR3aa: CASKSPERTDTQYF; CDR3nt: TGTGCCAGCAAATCCCCCGAACGCACAGATACGCAGTATTTT
abundance: .; v_gene: TRBV28; len: 15; j_gene: TRBJ2-1; d_gene: TRBD1; CDR3aa: CASSSSGQGGNEQFF; CDR3nt: TGTGCCAGCAGTTCCTCGGGACAGGGCGGCAATGAGCAGTTCTTC
abundance: once; v_gene: TRBV6-1; len: 13; j_gene: TRBJ1-1; d_gene: .; CDR3aa: CASSGNSYTEAFF; CDR3nt: TGTGCCAGCAGTGGTAACAGCTACACTGAAGCTTTCTTT
abundance: .; v_gene: TRBV19; len: 9; j_gene: TRBJ2-2; d_gene: .; CDR3aa: CASLLELFF; CDR3nt: TGTGCCAGTCTATTGGAGCTGTTTTTT
abundance: .; v_gene: TRBV6-6; len: 13; j_gene: TRBJ1-2; d_gene: TRBD1; CDR3aa: CASRGTENYGYTF; CDR3nt: TGTGCCAGCAGGGGGACAGAGAACTATGGCTACACCTTC
abundance: .; v_gene: TRBV28; len: 15; j_gene: TRBJ2-7; d_gene: TRBD2; CDR3aa: CASSPGGGVSYEQYF; CDR3nt: TGTGCCAGCAGTCCGGGGGGGGGCGTCTCCTACGAGCAGTACTTC
abundance: .; v_gene: TRBV7-3; len: 17; j_gene: TRBJ2-1; d_gene: TRBD2; CDR3aa: CASSLVGGLAIGDEQFF; CDR3nt: TGTGCCAGCAGCTTAGTGGGGGGACTAGCGATAGGGGATGAGCAGTTCTTC